The text below deals with one T cell receptor beta chain. The antigen remains unidentified. The PCR ran on 60 Vbeta and 13 Jbeta primers. Assay used: immunoSEQ multiplex PCR; TCRdb lists only in-frame clones, some missing. Here the sample spans around 80,000 clones, 60% to 85% being singletons. These data come from a study of cytomegalovirus exposure and HLA in healthy donors. Findings and limits, study-wide: Analyzed later, association rates of TCRs varied across HLA loci, with DRB1 most and HLA-C fewest. Another analysis was done later, and it associated around 17,000 TCR beta sequences with HLA alleles at 0.05 false discovery rate. Presence/absence analyses rested on an assumption that sequencing depth was roughly uniform across donors.

Looked up from germline, CDR1 is SGHAT and CDR2 is FQDESV (reference sequence). Germline trimming cut 5 bases from V and 6 bases from J; bases unmatched to any gene: 7. The CDR3 is 14 amino acids. The receptor's source is a man aged 40-55 years in good health and CMV-seronegative. The sample comprised PBMCs. V and J are TRBV11-1 and TRBJ2-3; TRBD2 matches 8 bases. The CDR3 loop reads CASSLSGVGDTQYF. In DNA, the CDR3 is TGTGCCAGCAGCCTTAGCGGGGTGGGGGATACGCAGTATTTT.